The 7 T cell receptor beta chains below were found in one sample sequenced in a study of shared clonotypes between healthy human individuals. Sequenced by immunoSEQ multiplex PCR; TCRdb stores in-frame clones only, minus some. The sample records roughly 2.5 million clones, around 94% being singletons. Sequenced material: naive CD4+ T cells sorted from blood. Subset meaning: CD45RA+ positively selected. These receptors were obtained from a man younger than 35 in good health.

V usage is TRBV28 and J usage is TRBJ1-2; D gene ambiguous. V was clipped by 2 bases and J by 8 bases, with 12 bases between them. In germline, CDR1 is MDHEN, CDR2 SYDVKM. This CDR3 comprises 13 residues. This chain's CDR3 is CASSLGGFQGYTF. In DNA, the CDR3 is TGTGCCAGCAGTTTAGGCGGGTTTCAGGGCTACACCTTC.

V gene TRBV5-8 combines with J gene TRBJ1-1; D gene uncertain. The germline V and J ends were trimmed by 0 bases and 2 bases, with 5 bases remaining between them. Per the germline V gene, CDR1 is SGHTS and CDR2 is YDEGEE. The CDR3 totals 13 residues. The CDR3 spells CASSLEANTEAFF. The CDR3 nucleotides read TGTGCCAGCAGCTTGGAGGCCAACACTGAAGCTTTCTTT.

The chain has TRBV5-1 and TRBJ2-3; TRBD2 is a possible D gene (6 bases). Trimming took 3 bases from V and 5 from J, leaving 13 bases between them. CDR1 SGHRS and CDR2 YFSETQ come from the germline V gene. The CDR3 runs to 14 residues. The CDR3, as DNA: TGCGCCAGCAGCTCCCCGGGGGTCGGAGATACGCAGTATTTT. It codes for CASSSPGVGDTQYF.

This chain joins TRBV29-1 and TRBJ2-5; 9 nucleotides match TRBD1. TRBJ2-7 explains the end of the DNA better; the J call may be wrong. Germline values: CDR1 SQVTM, CDR2 ANQGSEA. The CDR3 is made up of 18 amino acids. In nucleotides, the CDR3 is TGCAGCGTTGAAGATCGGATGGGACAGGGAAAGGGGGCCTACGAGCAGTACTTC. Protein sequence: CSVEDRMGQGKGAYEQYF.

This rearrangement joins TRBV19 to TRBJ1-4; no clear D gene. The germline V gene encodes CDR1 LNHDA and CDR2 SQIVND (reference sequence). Trimming left V 4 bases short and J 0 bases short, with 9 bases between. This CDR3 is built from 15 residues. The CDR3 DNA follows: TGTGCCAGTAGTACGTTCCTAGCAACTAATGAAAAACTGTTTTTT. Amino acids: CASSTFLATNEKLFF.

The chain employs TRBV6-5 and TRBJ1-4, with 8 positions matching TRBD1. This CDR3 comprises 16 residues. Germline V gene lookup returns CDR1 MNHEY and CDR2 SVGAGI. The trim removed 0 bases at V and 5 bases at J, leaving 5 bases unmatched. The CDR3 DNA is TGTGCCAGCAGTTACTCCGCAGGGGGCCTAAATGAAAAACTGTTTTTT. As protein: CASSYSAGGLNEKLFF.

The chain has TRBV4-2 and TRBJ2-1; D is undetermined. This CDR3 is 17 amino acids long. Germline CDR1 and CDR2: LGHNA and YNFKEQ. Trimming pared 1 base from V and 9 bases from J, leaving 22 bases between. CDR3 in amino acids: CASSQATPTMSVLEQFF. CDR3 in DNA: TGTGCCAGCAGCCAAGCTACCCCGACCATGTCGGTTCTTGAGCAGTTCTTC.